The 20 T cell receptor beta chains below were found in one sample sequenced in a study of Graves' ophthalmopathy and Graves' hyperthyroidism (dated by TCRdb to the late 2010s). The sample was run on an Illumina HiSeq 2000. For repertoire sequencing, the TCR beta CDR3 regions were amplified from RNA transcripts. A first-round RT-PCR used HTBI primers with the Qiagen OneStep RT-PCR kit, followed by a second-round multiplex PCR, size selection and purification. In TCRdb, the public reads were trimmed at Q25 with fastp and aligned with MiXCR, with productive beta chains retained. For every CDR3 protein sequence, its rows merge into one entry that carries the most common genes and DNA. In all, the sample holds about 550,000 distinct CDR3 sequences, and under 45% of those were seen once. The leading ten clones occupy 3.5% to 4.5% of the sample. The sample taken for sequencing was peripheral blood or thyroid tissue (not recorded which). The source is an adult man with Graves' hyperthyroidism.

This clonotype came up many times. This chain joins TRBV6-5 and TRBJ1-1; D gene uncertain. The CDR3 runs to 14 residues. Trimming shortened V by 0 bases and J by 3 bases, and 8 bases separated the two germline ends. The germline gives CDR1 MNHEY, CDR2 SVGAGI. The CDR3 region is CASSYSAGYTEAFF. The CDR3 DNA sequence: TGTGCCAGCAGTTACTCGGCGGGGTACACTGAAGCTTTCTTT.

The chain employs TRBV11-2 and TRBJ2-7; D possibly corresponds to TRBD2 (5 bases). Trimming shortened V by 6 bases and J by 7 bases, and 19 bases separated the two germline ends. Germline-derived CDR1 and CDR2 are SGHAT and FQNNGV. The CDR3 loop spans 14 amino acids. The CDR3 coding sequence is TGTGCCAGCAGGAACACGGCAGATACGGGGGAGCAGTACTTC. This sequence encodes CASRNTADTGEQYF.

In this sample, this clonotype turned up a few times. The rearrangement joins TRBV7-9 to TRBJ2-7, with 8 positions matching TRBD2. From germline, CDR1 is SEHNR and CDR2 FQNEAQ (reference sequence). With V trimmed by 6 bases and J by 2 bases, 9 bases remained unmatched. The CDR3 totals 15 residues. The CDR3 sequence is CASSPREGLTYEQYF. CDR3 DNA: TGTGCCAGCAGTCCCCGGGAGGGCCTAACCTACGAGCAGTACTTC.

This clonotype was counted ten times or more. The genes are TRBV6-5 and TRBJ2-7; 11 bases agree with TRBD2. The CDR3 contains 16 residues. The germline gives CDR1 MNHEY, CDR2 SVGAGI. V shed 7 bases, J shed 7 bases, and the junction held 15 bases outside the gene matches. The CDR3 bases are TGTGCCAGCACCCTCTGGGGGACTAGCGGTTTGTCGGAGCAGTACTTC. As protein: CASTLWGTSGLSEQYF.

The V call is TRBV12-3 or TRBV12-4, the J call TRBJ1-5; D ambiguous. CDR3 length equals 15 residues. Trimming removed 3 bases at V and 5 bases at J, with 14 bases between. CDR3 sequence: CASSLGAREYQPQHF. The CDR3 DNA reads as TGTGCCAGCAGTTTGGGCGCGAGGGAGTATCAGCCCCAGCATTTT.

As for this clonotype: The CDR3 carries no conserved terminal phenylalanine or tryptophan, so it likely arises from a read error. The chain links TRBV12-3 or TRBV12-4 to TRBJ2-3; 11 bases fit TRBD2. The CDR3 has 15 residues. V lost 6 bases and J lost 1; bases outside the gene matches: 3. CDR3 nucleotides: TGTGCCAGCAGGATACTAGCGGGGGGCACAGATACGCAGTATCTT. Amino acids: CASRILAGGTDTQYL.

This chain links TRBV7-8 with TRBJ2-3, with D possibly matching TRBD2 (6 bases). Germline V lookup: CDR1 SGHVS, CDR2 FQNEAQ. The CDR3 covers 17 residues. Trimming cost V 4 bases and J 2 bases, with 19 bases left between them. This CDR3 is CASSSRPTSSSTDTQYF. The CDR3 nucleotides are TGTGCCAGCAGCTCCCGACCTACTAGCTCCTCCACAGATACGCAGTATTTT.

This clonotype has a count of ten or more. This chain links TRBV12-3 or TRBV12-4 with TRBJ2-7, with D hard to call. The CDR3 is 13 residues long. Trimming removed 3 bases from V and 4 bases from J, with 10 bases in between. CDR3 sequence (DNA): TGTGCCAGCAGTTTTAATAACGGGTACGAGCAGTACTTC. As protein: CASSFNNGYEQYF.

This clonotype showed up just a few times. The chain combines TRBV7-8 with TRBJ2-3; the D gene is possibly TRBD2 (6 bases). The CDR3 consists of 13 residues. The germline gives CDR1 SGHVS, CDR2 FQNEAQ. V dropped 0 bases and J dropped 8 bases, with 9 bases sitting between them. The CDR3 reads CASSLALAVTQYF. DNA for the CDR3: TGTGCCAGCAGCTTAGCGTTAGCGGTTACGCAGTATTTT.

This clonotype occurred many times. CDR3 in DNA: TGTGCCAGCTCACTTGGGACGGAAGAGACCCAGTACTTC. Amino acids: CASSLGTEETQYF. The J gene is TRBJ2-5, the V gene TRBV18; D assignment may be TRBD1 or TRBD2 (5 bases each). The V end lost 4 bases, the J end lost 3 bases, and 9 bases lay between the germline ends. This CDR3 comprises 13 residues. The V gene's germline CDR1 is KGHSH and CDR2 LQKENI.

J is TRBJ2-5 and V is TRBV7-2, with 11 bases identical to TRBD2. The germline CDR1 and CDR2 sequences are SGHTA and FQGNSA. V shed 3 bases and J 0 bases; nucleotides not matched to a gene: 3. The CDR3 contains 16 residues. The CDR3 bases are TGTGCCAGCAGCTTTTGGGGACTAGCGGACCAAGAGACCCAGTACTTC. It encodes CASSFWGLADQETQYF.

On this clonotype itself: One junction end disagrees with the germline gene, perhaps due to a read error. The J gene is TRBJ1-1, the V gene TRBV7-9; TRBD1 might be the D (5 bases). This CDR3 spans 12 amino acids. Germline V lookup: CDR1 SEHNR, CDR2 FQNEAQ (reference sequence). CDR3 sequence reads: CAGSLGQGEAFF. The CDR3 DNA reads TGCGCCGGCAGCTTGGGGCAGGGTGAAGCTTTCTTT. Drawing the rest from reference TRBV7-9 and TRBJ1-1, the complete variable domain is DTGVSQNPRHKITKRGQNVTFRCDPISEHNRLYWYRQTLGQGPEFLTYFQNEAQLEKSRLLSDRFSAERPKGSFSTLEIQRTEQGDSAMYLCAGSLGQGEAFFGQGTRLTVV.

This chain uses TRBV11-3 with TRBJ1-5, with 7 bases lining up with TRBD1. The germline V gene encodes CDR1 SGHNT and CDR2 YENEEA. Losses at the gene ends were 2 bases for V and 0 bases for J; bases not matched to a gene: 4. The CDR3 length is 16 residues. The CDR3 sequence is CASSLRRDSSNQPQHF. In DNA form, the CDR3 reads TGTGCCAGCAGCTTACGCAGGGACAGTAGCAATCAGCCCCAGCATTTT.

This clonotype was counted at least ten times. The chain links TRBV29-1 to TRBJ1-1; TRBD1 matches at 8 bases. Germline CDR1 reads SQVTM; CDR2 reads ANQGSEA. Trimming took 3 bases from V and 4 from J; bases not matched to a gene: 13. This CDR3 contains 16 residues. The CDR3 region is CSVEDREVALGTEAFF. CDR3 in DNA: TGCAGCGTTGAGGACAGGGAGGTTGCGTTGGGCACTGAAGCTTTCTTT.

Comment on this clonotype: Mismatch with germline at one junction end may stem from a read error. The V call is TRBV7-7, the J call TRBJ2-5; D possibly corresponds to TRBD2 (6 bases). Germline values: CDR1 SSHAT, CDR2 FNYEAQ (reference sequence). The CDR3 sequence is 12 residues long. Written as DNA, the CDR3 is TGCGCCAGCTACACGGGGGAAGAGACCCAGTACTTC. Protein: CASYTGEETQYF.

The chain is built from TRBV2 and TRBJ1-2; no clear D gene. The CDR3 spans 13 residues. V was cut by 8 bases and J by 0 bases, with 10 bases left in between. Germline V CDR1 and CDR2: SNHLY, FYNNEI. The CDR3 DNA is TGTGCCAGCCAGCTGGTGGCTAACTATGGCTACACCTTC. Amino acids: CASQLVANYGYTF.

In this sample, this clonotype turned up many times. The chain uses TRBV3-1 and TRBJ1-2, with D uncertain. V lost 0 bases and J lost 5, with 10 bases in between. Germline CDR1 reads LGHDT; CDR2 reads YNNKEL (reference sequence). CDR3 size: 14 residues. The CDR3 DNA follows: TGTGCCAGCAGCCAAGATCGGCTTTCGTATGGCTACACCTTC. It specifies CASSQDRLSYGYTF.

This clonotype was seen only a few times. The chain joins TRBV28 to TRBJ1-1; tentative D call: TRBD1 (5 bases). This CDR3 has 15 amino acids. Germline V CDR1 and CDR2: MDHEN, SYDVKM. With 3 bases removed from V and 4 bases from J, the gap between germline ends came to 15 bases. CDR3 in DNA: TGTGCCAGCAGTTTTCCCGGGGGTCCGGGCACTGAAGCTTTCTTT. Residues: CASSFPGGPGTEAFF.

The chain combines TRBV7-2 with TRBJ2-7, with a tentative D call TRBD2 (5 bases). The CDR3 extends over 14 amino acids. Germline assignment: CDR1 SGHTA and CDR2 FQGNSA. V was trimmed by 3 bases and J by 6 bases, leaving 15 bases between them. The CDR3 DNA sequence: TGTGCCAGCAGCTTGGAGGTGGGCACGAGCGAGCAGTACTTC. This gives the protein CASSLEVGTSEQYF.

In this sample, this clonotype turned up many times. This chain links TRBV11-3 with TRBJ1-1, with D tentatively TRBD1 (6 bases). The V gene lost 3 bases and the J gene lost 7 bases, with 12 bases spanning the gap. Germline assignment: CDR1 SGHNT and CDR2 YENEEA. The CDR3 is 13 residues long. The CDR3 sequence: CASSLIGGGEAFF. CDR3 nucleotide sequence: TGTGCCAGCAGCTTGATAGGGGGAGGTGAAGCTTTCTTT.